This is a list of T cell receptor beta chains from one sample in a study of blood T cells in healthy people across ages. MiXCR, run by TCRdb on the 5' RACE reads, gives a single entry per CDR3 protein. The sample consists of about 800,000 distinct CDR3 sequences, 58% of them appearing once. Sequencing was done on a sample of blood. These receptors were obtained from a man aged 30 to 45 in good health. CDR3s include the opening cysteine and the closing phenylalanine or tryptophan. The D gene is left open where the match is weak. Size values are once, few and many counts, or a class for expanded clones, and some rows have none.

NA	TRBV20-1	NA	TRBJ2-6	CSEINGGAAPGGANVLTF	TGCAGTGAAATCAACGGTGGAGCGGCTCCCGGGGGGGCCAACGTCCTGACTTTC
NA	TRBV29-1	NA	TRBJ2-7	CSVEVRYNEQYF	TGCAGCGTTGAAGTGCGCTACAATGAGCAGTACTTC
NA	TRBV7-2	TRBD1	TRBJ2-2	CASRDNGQGATGELFF	TGTGCCAGCAGGGATAATGGACAGGGGGCGACCGGGGAGCTGTTTTTT
NA	TRBV5-1	TRBD2	TRBJ2-5	CASSFPTSDEQETQYF	TGCGCCAGCAGCTTTCCTACTAGCGACGAACAAGAGACCCAGTACTTC
NA	TRBV12-3/TRBV12-4	NA	TRBJ2-7	CASSFRTDSYEQYF	TGTGCCAGCAGTTTCCGGACAGACTCCTACGAGCAGTACTTC
NA	TRBV15	NA	TRBJ2-5	CATSRERTEETQYF	TGTGCCACCAGCAGAGAGAGGACAGAAGAGACCCAGTACTTC
NA	TRBV21-1	NA	TRBJ2-5	CASSKFFGRILALREQYF	TGTGCCAGCAGCAAATTTTTCGGGAGAATCCTCGCCCTACGGGAGCAGTACTTC
few	TRBV20-1	TRBD1	TRBJ1-2	CSASVDRGADGYTF	TGCAGTGCTAGTGTGGACAGGGGCGCCGATGGCTACACCTTC
once	TRBV27	NA	TRBJ2-7	CASSEGQYDEQYF	TGTGCCAGTTCCGAAGGACAGTACGACGAGCAGTACTTC
NA	TRBV7-2	NA	TRBJ2-3	CASSPPENTDTQYF	TGTGCCAGCAGCCCGCCGGAGAACACAGATACGCAGTATTTT
NA	TRBV25-1	NA	TRBJ2-7	CASSSLRGFTPEEQYF	TGTGCCAGCAGTTCTCTAAGGGGTTTTACGCCTGAGGAGCAGTACTTC
NA	TRBV7-9	NA	TRBJ2-5	CASSLAGRVTYNEQYF	TGTGCCAGCAGCTTAGCGGGCAGGGTAACCTACAATGAGCAGTACTTC
NA	TRBV12-3/TRBV12-4	TRBD2	TRBJ2-1	CASSPRTSGPRRSYNEQFF	TGTGCCAGCAGCCCTAGGACTAGCGGGCCTCGTCGCTCCTACAATGAGCAGTTCTTC
NA	TRBV6-6	NA	TRBJ2-7	CASSRDPNEQYF	TGTGCCAGCAGCCGAGACCCCAACGAGCAGTACTTC
NA	TRBV10-3	TRBD1	TRBJ2-3	CAIGLPRDSTPYTQYF	TGTGCCATCGGATTACCCCGGGACAGTACCCCGTATACGCAGTATTTT
NA	TRBV18	NA	TRBJ1-5	CASSPLGLGRVDQPQHF	TGTGCCAGCTCACCCTTGGGCTTGGGTAGAGTGGATCAGCCCCAGCATTTT
NA	TRBV10-3	NA	TRBJ1-4	CAISDSGVGEKLFF	TGTGCCATCAGTGATTCCGGGGTCGGTGAAAAACTGTTTTTT
few	TRBV20-1	NA	TRBJ2-1	CSARDMGWGPEEQFF	TGCAGTGCTAGAGATATGGGCTGGGGGCCTGAGGAGCAGTTCTTC
few	TRBV6-2/TRBV6-3	NA	TRBJ2-3	CASRQQSTDTQYF	TGTGCCAGCAGGCAACAGAGCACAGATACGCAGTATTTT
few	TRBV20-1	TRBD1	TRBJ1-2	CSARGWEGATSNYGYTF	TGCAGTGCTAGAGGATGGGAGGGGGCGACCTCTAACTATGGCTACACCTTC
NA	TRBV27	NA	TRBJ1-5	CASSQYSRQNQPQHF	TGTGCCAGCAGTCAATACTCCCGACAGAATCAGCCCCAGCATTTT
NA	TRBV2	TRBD1	TRBJ1-4	CASTGQLKLFF	TGTGCCAGTACGGGACAGCTAAAACTGTTTTTT
NA	TRBV20-1	NA	TRBJ2-3	CSARARPRGQLLDTQYF	TGCAGTGCTAGAGCCCGACCCCGGGGGCAGTTATTAGATACGCAGTATTTT
NA	TRBV20-1	NA	TRBJ1-2	CSASKGTNYGYTF	TGCAGTGCTAGTAAAGGGACAAACTATGGCTACACCTTC
NA	TRBV14	TRBD2	TRBJ2-1	CASSQERREQSEQFF	TGTGCCAGCAGCCAAGAAAGGCGGGAGCAGAGTGAGCAGTTCTTC
NA	TRBV3-1	NA	TRBJ2-2	CASSRTGHNTGELFF	TGTGCCAGCAGCCGTACAGGACACAACACCGGGGAGCTGTTTTTT
NA	TRBV12-3/TRBV12-4	TRBD2	TRBJ2-1	CASSLSEVAGARQFF	TGTGCCAGCAGTTTATCGGAGGTAGCGGGGGCTCGACAGTTCTTC
NA	TRBV5-5	TRBD1	TRBJ2-5	CASSPSTTIRDSQYF	TGTGCCAGCAGCCCCAGCACTACCATCCGGGACAGCCAGTACTTC
NA	TRBV6-6	NA	TRBJ1-4	CASSQTGTYEKLFF	TGTGCCAGCAGTCAAACAGGGACATATGAAAAACTGTTTTTT
NA	TRBV7-8	NA	TRBJ2-7	CASSYLGGFYEQYF	TGTGCCAGCAGCTACCTCGGAGGGTTTTACGAGCAGTACTTC
NA	TRBV5-1	NA	TRBJ2-7	CASSLGGHYEQYF	TGCGCCAGCAGCTTGGGGGGACACTACGAGCAGTACTTC
NA	TRBV7-6	NA	TRBJ2-7	CASSLGTDPYEQYF	TGTGCCAGCAGCTTAGGGACAGACCCCTACGAGCAGTACTTC
NA	TRBV12-3/TRBV12-4	TRBD2	TRBJ2-1	CASSLMEGLVFF	TGTGCCAGCAGTCTGATGGAGGGACTAGTGTTCTTC
few	TRBV6-5	TRBD2	TRBJ2-7	CASSYSLAGGYEQYF	TGTGCCAGCAGTTACTCACTAGCGGGAGGCTACGAGCAGTACTTC
NA	TRBV18	TRBD2	TRBJ2-1	CASSPVSGSKNEQFF	TGTGCCAGCTCACCGGTTAGCGGGAGTAAAAATGAGCAGTTCTTC
NA	TRBV20-1	TRBD1	TRBJ1-6	CSAPQGAENSPLHF	TGCAGTGCTCCACAGGGGGCAGAGAATTCACCCCTCCACTTT
NA	TRBV6-6	NA	TRBJ2-5	CASSTPGRQETQYF	TGTGCCAGCAGTACTCCGGGGCGCCAAGAGACCCAGTACTTC
few	TRBV6-1	TRBD1	TRBJ2-7	CASSDPDRVGEQYF	TGTGCCAGCAGTGACCCCGACAGGGTCGGCGAGCAGTACTTC
NA	TRBV6-1	TRBD1	TRBJ1-2	CASSKDRGDYGYTF	TGTGCCAGCAGCAAGGACAGGGGGGATTATGGCTACACCTTC
NA	TRBV20-1	TRBD2	TRBJ2-1	CSATHGPPAGNSLGEQFF	TGCAGTGCTACCCACGGCCCACCAGCGGGGAACTCCCTGGGTGAGCAGTTCTTC
few	TRBV10-3	NA	TRBJ2-5	CAISGTGPQETQYF	TGTGCCATCAGTGGGACGGGACCACAAGAGACCCAGTACTTC
NA	TRBV20-1	NA	TRBJ2-1	CSARDRYGRGDNEQFF	TGCAGTGCTAGAGATCGTTACGGGAGAGGGGACAATGAGCAGTTCTTC
NA	TRBV6-5	NA	TRBJ2-2	CASMSPDTGELFF	TGTGCCAGCATGAGTCCGGACACCGGGGAGCTGTTTTTT
few	TRBV20-1	NA	TRBJ2-5	CSAIRTQRETQYF	TGCAGTGCTATCCGGACTCAAAGGGAGACCCAGTACTTC
NA	TRBV12-3/TRBV12-4	NA	TRBJ2-7	CASRLAGGGAMREQYF	TGTGCCAGCAGGTTGGCTGGAGGGGGCGCGATGCGGGAGCAGTACTTC
NA	TRBV7-9	TRBD1	TRBJ2-7	CASSLLDRGGYEQYF	TGTGCCAGCAGCTTACTTGACAGGGGAGGCTACGAGCAGTACTTC
few	TRBV9	NA	TRBJ2-7	CASSPRPGDEQYF	TGTGCCAGCAGCCCCCGCCCAGGGGACGAGCAGTACTTC